Below, 9 T cell receptor beta chains from the same sample are listed, as sequenced in a study of control samples from healthy donors and cancer patients. Assay used: immunoSEQ multiplex PCR; TCRdb lists only in-frame clones, some missing. The table lists 100,000 to 150,000 clones, 91% of them singletons. The sample comprised blood. The source is a young man in good health.

The chain joins TRBV6-4 to TRBJ1-6, with D tentatively TRBD1 (6 bases). V was pared by 3 bases and J by 4 bases, with 7 bases between. CDR3 size: 14 residues. In germline, CDR1 is MRHNA, CDR2 SNTAGT. The CDR3 DNA is TGTGCCAGCAGTGAGAGGGGGTATAATTCACCCCTCCACTTT. It is translated as CASSERGYNSPLHF.

The rearrangement links TRBV19 to TRBJ1-2; perhaps TRBD1 as D (6 bases). This CDR3 spans 15 amino acids. Germline CDR1 LNHDA, CDR2 SQIVND (reference sequence). V shed 4 bases and J shed 6 bases, with 18 bases lying between them. CDR3 loop: CASSRSYSTGDGYTF. CDR3 DNA sequence: TGTGCCAGTAGTAGGAGTTATTCGACAGGCGATGGCTACACCTTC.

The chain couples TRBV18 to TRBJ1-5; TRBD1 agrees at 7 bases. The germline CDR1 and CDR2 sequences are KGHSH and LQKENI. Unmatched junction bases numbered 6, after V lost 6 bases and J lost 7 bases. This CDR3 contains 13 residues. The CDR3 sequence is CASSTGPEQPQHF. The CDR3 DNA follows: TGTGCCAGCTCGACAGGGCCGGAACAGCCCCAGCATTTT.

DNA of the CDR3: TGTGCCAGCAGCTTGCAGGCAAATCAGCCCCAGCATTTT. This translates into CASSLQANQPQHF. The chain recombines TRBV6-5 with TRBJ1-5; no clear D gene. Per the germline V gene, CDR1 is MNHEY and CDR2 is SVGAGI. The CDR3 is 13 residues long. V gave up 6 bases and J gave up 4 bases, with 10 bases separating them.

This clone came up a few times. V gene TRBV2 combines with J gene TRBJ2-7, with 8 bases lining up with TRBD1. V lost 6 bases to trimming and J lost 3 bases; unmatched junction nucleotides: 10. The CDR3 has 15 amino acids. Germline CDR1 reads SNHLY; CDR2 reads FYNNEI. Written as DNA, the CDR3 is TGTGCCAGCAGCGCCAGAACAGGGGGGCTCTACGAGCAGTACTTC. This gives the protein CASSARTGGLYEQYF.

This chain joins TRBV30 and TRBJ1-5, with 8 bases that match TRBD1. This CDR3 contains 16 residues. CDR1 is GTSNPN and CDR2 is SVGIG in the germline V gene (reference sequence). V lost 1 base to trimming and J lost 4 bases; unmatched junction nucleotides: 9. CDR3 DNA: TGTGCCTGGAGTGCATATCAGGGGGCCTTTAATCAGCCCCAGCATTTT. Translating it yields CAWSAYQGAFNQPQHF.

This chain links TRBV27 with TRBJ2-3; D is unclear. With 0 bases removed from V and 3 bases from J, the gap between germline ends came to 4 bases. Germline CDR1 is MNHEY and CDR2 is SMNVEV (reference sequence). The CDR3 consists of 13 residues. CDR3 sequence: CASSLSRTDTQYF. The CDR3 coding sequence is TGTGCCAGCAGTTTATCCAGGACAGATACGCAGTATTTT.

The chain combines TRBV7-8 with TRBJ1-5; D possibly corresponds to TRBD1 (5 bases). V was trimmed by 1 base and J by 5 bases, leaving 12 bases between them. This CDR3 contains 15 residues. The V gene's germline CDR1 is SGHVS and CDR2 FQNEAQ. The CDR3 reads CASSLVEGTDQPQHF. In nucleotides, the CDR3 is TGTGCCAGCAGCTTAGTGGAGGGGACGGATCAGCCCCAGCATTTT.

This chain joins TRBV5-1 and TRBJ1-4; D is unclear. The CDR3 contains 15 residues. V gave up 0 bases and J gave up 5 bases, with 11 bases separating them. Germline values: CDR1 SGHRS, CDR2 YFSETQ. The DNA for the CDR3 is TGCGCCAGCAGCTTGGAGGCCCCCGTAAATGAAAAACTGTTTTTT. Translation: CASSLEAPVNEKLFF.